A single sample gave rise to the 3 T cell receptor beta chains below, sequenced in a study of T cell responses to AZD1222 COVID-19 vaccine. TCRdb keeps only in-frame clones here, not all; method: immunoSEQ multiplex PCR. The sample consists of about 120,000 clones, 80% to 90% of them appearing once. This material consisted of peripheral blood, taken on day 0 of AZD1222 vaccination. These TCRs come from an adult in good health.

The chain's CDR3 is CASSDRETEAFF. CDR3 DNA: TGTGCCAGCAGTGACCGGGAAACTGAAGCTTTCTTT. The chain joins TRBV6-4 to TRBJ1-1; D call uncertain. V was clipped by 2 bases and J by 5 bases, with 6 bases between them. The germline CDR1 and CDR2 sequences are MRHNA and SNTAGT. CDR3 length: 12 amino acids.

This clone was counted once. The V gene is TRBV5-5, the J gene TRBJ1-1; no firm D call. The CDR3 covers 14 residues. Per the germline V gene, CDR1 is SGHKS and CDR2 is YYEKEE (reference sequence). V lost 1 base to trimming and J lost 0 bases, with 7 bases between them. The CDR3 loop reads CASSLLDMNTEAFF. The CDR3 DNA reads TGTGCCAGCAGCTTGCTAGACATGAACACTGAAGCTTTCTTT.

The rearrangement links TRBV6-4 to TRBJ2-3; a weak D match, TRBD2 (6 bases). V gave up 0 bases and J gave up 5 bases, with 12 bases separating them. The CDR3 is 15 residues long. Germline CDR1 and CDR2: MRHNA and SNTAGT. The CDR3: CASSDSSRGGDTQYF. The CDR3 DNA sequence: TGTGCCAGCAGTGACTCGAGTCGGGGAGGAGATACGCAGTATTTT.